This is a list of T cell receptor beta chains from one sample in a study of T cells after yellow fever vaccination. Each CDR3 protein is one row after TCRdb ran MiXCR on the 5' RACE reads. The table lists under 200,000 distinct CDR3 sequences, about 7% of them singletons, with over 2% in the top ten. Here the sequenced sample was CD4+ T cells sorted from PBMCs, taken 4 to 6 days after the first yellow fever vaccination. The receptors here all came from a man younger than 30 who received the YFV17D yellow fever vaccine. The CDR3 runs from the conserved cysteine through the conserved F or W. A D gene is named only where the DNA matches it firmly. Size is stated for part of the rows, as once, few or many counts, or as a class when the clone is expanded.

d_call,clone_size,j_call,v_call,cdr3_nt,cdr3_aa
.,many,TRBJ1-6,TRBV20-1,TGCAGTGCTAGAGTTCAACAGGGTGTTGGTTCACCCCTCCACTTT,CSARVQQGVGSPLHF
.,few,TRBJ2-1,TRBV15,TGTGCCACCAGCAGGGCCCCTGGGGGGGGGGCCTCCTACAATGAGCAGTTCTTC,CATSRAPGGGASYNEQFF
TRBD1,few,TRBJ1-5,TRBV27,TGTGCCAGCAGTATGACAGGGGGCGGGCAGCCCCAGCATTTT,CASSMTGGGQPQHF
.,.,TRBJ2-3,TRBV20-1,TGCAGTGCTAGGCTGGACAAGCATTTCACAGATACGCAGTATTTT,CSARLDKHFTDTQYF
.,many,TRBJ2-1,TRBV14,TGTGCCAGCAGCCCCACTCGGGCCAGCCGCTTATGGCATGAGCAGTTCTTC,CASSPTRASRLWHEQFF
TRBD1,many,TRBJ2-2,TRBV6-5,TGTGCCAGCAGTACCACAGGGGCTGGAACCGGGGAGCTGTTTTTT,CASSTTGAGTGELFF
.,many,TRBJ2-7,TRBV10-3,TGTGCCATCAGTACCAGCGTGGGTGGCTACGAGCAGTACTTC,CAISTSVGGYEQYF
TRBD2,many,TRBJ2-1,TRBV10-3,TGTGCCATCGCACCCCTAGCGGGGGGCCCAAATGAGCAGTTCTTC,CAIAPLAGGPNEQFF
.,many,TRBJ2-5,TRBV7-9,TGTGCCAGCAGCTCCTGGGCAGGAGAGACCCAGTACTTC,CASSSWAGETQYF
TRBD1,few,TRBJ1-2,TRBV12-3/TRBV12-4,TGTGCCAGCAGTCCTTCCGGGACAGGGGTGGAATTCGATGGCTACACCTTC,CASSPSGTGVEFDGYTF
.,many,TRBJ1-1,TRBV2,TGTGCCAGCCGGAAATCCAGGGACACTGAAGCTTTCTTT,CASRKSRDTEAFF
TRBD1,.,TRBJ1-2,TRBV28,TGTGCCAGCGGCGACAGGGGGCTTGACTATGGCTACACCTTC,CASGDRGLDYGYTF
TRBD2,.,TRBJ2-1,TRBV29-1,TGCAGCGCACTTATTCGACTAGCGGGGGGCCACCGGAGCTCCTACAATGAGCAGTTCTTC,CSALIRLAGGHRSSYNEQFF
.,few,TRBJ1-2,TRBV18,TGTGCCAGCCACAACAGCGATACCGCCAACTATGGCTACACCTTC,CASHNSDTANYGYTF
.,few,TRBJ2-3,TRBV6-8,TGTGCCAGCAGTTCGACGGAAACCTACACAGATACGCAGTATTTT,CASSSTETYTDTQYF
.,few,TRBJ2-3,TRBV7-2,TGTGCCAGCAGCTTCCTAGTTACGGGTATGCAGAGGCAGTATTTT,CASSFLVTGMQRQYF
.,many,TRBJ2-2,TRBV12-3/TRBV12-4,TGTGCCAGCAGTGAATACAGGGTTAGGGGCGGGGAGCTGTTTTTT,CASSEYRVRGGELFF
TRBD1,many,TRBJ2-7,TRBV6-1,TGTGCCAGCAGGAGACAGGGGACTTCCTACGAGCAGTACTTC,CASRRQGTSYEQYF
.,.,TRBJ1-1,TRBV9,TGTGCCAGCAGCCCCCAGGGAGCACTAGGCACTGAAGCTTTCTTT,CASSPQGALGTEAFF
.,many,TRBJ2-1,TRBV5-1,TGCGCCAGCAGCTTCACAGGGCCCTACAATGAGCAGTTCTTC,CASSFTGPYNEQFF
.,many,TRBJ2-3,TRBV3-1,TGTGCCAGCAGCCAAGATTTGGGGGTGGATACGCAGTATTTT,CASSQDLGVDTQYF
.,.,TRBJ2-5,TRBV18,TGTGCCAGCTCACCACAATCCGGCAGGGCCACAGCCCAGTACTTC,CASSPQSGRATAQYF
.,.,TRBJ2-7,TRBV4-1,TGCGCCAGCAGCCAGGACAGTATCTCCTACGAGCAGTACTTC,CASSQDSISYEQYF
.,many,TRBJ1-5,TRBV7-8,TGTGCCAGCAGCTTAATTCACCAGGGTAGACGTTTTCAGCCCCAGCATTTT,CASSLIHQGRRFQPQHF
TRBD1,.,TRBJ2-1,TRBV24-1,TGTGCCACCAGCGATCCCGGGACAGGAGACAATGAGCAGTTCTTC,CATSDPGTGDNEQFF
.,many,TRBJ2-5,TRBV7-2,TGTGCCAGCAGCAACAACCGGGCCCGGGGGGAGACCCAGTACTTC,CASSNNRARGETQYF
TRBD1,many,TRBJ1-2,TRBV5-1,TGCGCCAGCAGCGGACAGGGGGACGGCTACACCTTC,CASSGQGDGYTF
.,many,TRBJ1-5,TRBV20-1,TGCAGTGCCCAGGAGAGGGCGCGTGGTCAGCCCCAGCATTTT,CSAQERARGQPQHF
.,many,TRBJ2-2,TRBV7-3,TGTGCCAGCAGCTTAAACGGCTACACCGGGGAGCTGTTTTTT,CASSLNGYTGELFF
TRBD1,few,TRBJ2-7,TRBV5-6,TGTGCCAGCAGCCATACCCCCGGGACAGGGAGCGAGCAGTACTTC,CASSHTPGTGSEQYF
TRBD2,many,TRBJ2-7,TRBV9,TGTGCCAGCAGCGTAGATCCAGCGGGGGGGCAAGAGCAGTACTTC,CASSVDPAGGQEQYF
.,many,TRBJ2-3,TRBV20-1,TGCAGTGCCAAGATAGAGAGCACAGATACGCAGTATTTT,CSAKIESTDTQYF
TRBD1,many,TRBJ1-4,TRBV12-3/TRBV12-4,TGTGCCAGCAGACCTCAGGGGGCAACTAATGAAAAACTGTTTTTT,CASRPQGATNEKLFF